This T cell receptor beta chain was sequenced for a study of blood T cell repertoires in COVID-19. Across the whole study: Samples of COVID-19 (acute and convalescent) were obtained from the United States, Italy and Spain. In each case, the material was cDNA or gDNA derived from T cells, B-cell-depleted T cells, or PBMCs.

After removal of 7 bases from V and 4 bases from J, the junction contained 5 bases not matched to a gene. In germline, CDR1 is SEHNR, CDR2 FQNEAQ (reference sequence). This CDR3 is 13 amino acids long. In the authors' workflow: Amplified reference gene primers provided the basis for estimating nucleated cell counts. Generated by immunoSEQ multiplex PCR, the TCRdb table keeps only in-frame clones and is missing some. That table gives V, J and clone size, and the DNA gave D and trimming. This repertoire shows 55,000 to 70,000 clones, about 81% found once; its top ten account for less than 20%. The clonotype comes from an older man with acute or convalescent COVID-19. The J gene is TRBJ2-3, the V gene TRBV7-9; 7 bases fit TRBD2. Sequencing was carried out using peripheral blood. The CDR3 sequence: CASTLAASDTQYF. The CDR3 DNA reads TGTGCCAGCACGCTAGCGGCCTCAGATACGCAGTATTTT.